This T cell receptor beta chain is from a study of control samples from healthy donors and cancer patients. The CDR3 runs to 14 residues. Trimming shortened V by 0 bases and J by 5 bases, and 11 bases separated the two germline ends. Germline V gene sequence: CDR1 SGDLS, CDR2 YYNGEE. The repertoire was sequenced with immunoSEQ multiplex PCR; TCRdb's copy has only in-frame clones and lacks some. The sample includes 350,000 to 450,000 clones, roughly 90% of them seen just once. Sequences were obtained from PBMCs. The sequence was obtained from a man between 35 and 55 years old with head and neck cancer. This chain connects TRBV9 to TRBJ2-5, with D perhaps matching TRBD1 (5 bases). DNA for the CDR3: TGTGCCAGCAGCGTAGAGTCAGGGTGGGAGACCCAGTACTTC. This gives the protein CASSVESGWETQYF. Drawing the rest from reference TRBV9 and TRBJ2-5, the complete variable domain is DSGVTQTPKHLITATGQRVTLRCSPRSGDLSVYWYQQSLDQGLQFLIQYYNGEERAKGNILERFSAQQFPDLHSELNLSSLELGDSALYFCASSVESGWETQYFGPGTRLLVL.